Presented here are 21 T cell receptor beta chains from one specimen sequenced in a study of cytomegalovirus exposure and HLA in healthy donors. The PCR contained 60 Vbeta and 13 Jbeta primers. Generated by immunoSEQ multiplex PCR, the TCRdb table keeps only in-frame clones and is missing some. The sample yields roughly 150,000 clones, almost 80% seen once. Sample: PBMCs. The origin of the receptors is a young man in good health and CMV-seropositive.

Notes on this clone: A junction boundary mismatches the germline segment, possibly from a read error. The V and J genes are TRBV27 and TRBJ2-7, with TRBD2 matching over 9 bases. This CDR3 contains 15 residues. CDR1 MNHEY and CDR2 SMNVEV come from the germline V gene (reference sequence). The chain's CDR3 is CASRLTSGGSYEQYF. The DNA of the CDR3 is TGTGCCAGCCGTTTGACTAGCGGAGGCTCCTACGAGCAGTACTTC.

The V and J genes are TRBV28 and TRBJ1-4; D might be TRBD1 (6 bases). Germline V gene lookup returns CDR1 MDHEN and CDR2 SYDVKM. The CDR3 has 14 residues. The V gene lost 5 bases and the J gene lost 4 bases, with 11 bases spanning the gap. CDR3 sequence reads: CASSVQGFNEKLFF. In nucleotides, the CDR3 is TGTGCCAGCAGTGTACAGGGCTTTAATGAAAAACTGTTTTTT.

This clone was seen a handful of times. V gene TRBV7-9 combines with J gene TRBJ1-1; D is perhaps TRBD1 (5 bases). The CDR3 contains 16 residues. V was shortened by 4 bases and J by 0 bases, with 15 bases between the two germline ends. The V gene's germline CDR1 is SEHNR and CDR2 FQNEAQ (reference sequence). The DNA for the CDR3 is TGTGCCAGCAGCTACCACCCGACAGAGATGAACACTGAAGCTTTCTTT. Translation: CASSYHPTEMNTEAFF.

About this clone itself: As the CDR3 is not closed by the conserved phenylalanine or tryptophan, this likely results from a read error. The rearrangement uses TRBV6-1 and TRBJ1-6; 10 nucleotides align to TRBD1. Germline V lookup: CDR1 MNHNS, CDR2 SASEGT. This CDR3 has 15 amino acids. The V segment lost 6 bases and the J segment 5 bases; nucleotides outside the gene matches: 4. Here the CDR3 DNA reads TGTGCCAGCAGCGCCGGGACAGGGGATAATTCACCCCTCCACCTT. Its translation: CASSAGTGDNSPLHL.

J is TRBJ1-1 and V is TRBV5-4, with 11 nucleotides matching TRBD1. J gave up 6 bases and V 2 bases, and 9 bases lay outside the gene matches. CDR3 length: 16 residues. Germline loops: CDR1 SGHNT, CDR2 YYREEE (reference sequence). CDR3 nucleotides: TGTGCCAGCAGCTTAAGGGACAGGGGGACACGGTCTGAAGCTTTCTTT. Translating it yields CASSLRDRGTRSEAFF.

The chain links TRBV7-3 to TRBJ2-3, with D possibly TRBD2 on 5 matching bases. Germline V gene lookup returns CDR1 SGHTA and CDR2 FQGTGA. Trimming shortened V by 5 bases and J by 0 bases, and 12 bases separated the two germline ends. CDR3 length: 15 amino acids. As DNA, the CDR3 is TGTGCCAGCAGCCGAACTAGTGGGAGCACAGATACGCAGTATTTT. This gives the protein CASSRTSGSTDTQYF.

The chain has TRBV5-5 and TRBJ2-7, with 9 bases that match TRBD1. V was clipped by 2 bases and J by 5 bases; unmatched bases: 8. CDR1 is SGHKS, CDR2 YYEKEE, per germline (reference sequence). The CDR3 runs 15 residues. The CDR3: CASSLRPGTGNEQYF. CDR3 nucleotides: TGTGCCAGCAGCTTACGGCCGGGGACAGGGAACGAGCAGTACTTC.

The CDR3 DNA follows: TGTGCCAGTAGTATCTTTGGGGGCGCTGGGGACAATGAGCAGTTCTTC. Its protein product is CASSIFGGAGDNEQFF. The gene calls are TRBV19 and TRBJ2-1; D may be TRBD1 (6 bases). The V end lost 3 bases, the J end lost 5 bases, and 17 bases lay between the germline ends. Germline V gene data show CDR1 as LNHDA and CDR2 as SQIVND (reference sequence). The CDR3 runs 16 residues. Full variable domain (remainder filled in from reference TRBV19 and TRBJ2-1): DGGITQSPKYLFRKEGQNVTLSCEQNLNHDAMYWYRQDPGQGLRLIYYSQIVNDFQKGDIAEGYSVSREKKESFPLTVTSAQKNPTAFYLCASSIFGGAGDNEQFFGPGTRLTVL.

The V call is TRBV7-2, the J call TRBJ2-1; TRBD2 is a possible D gene (6 bases). This CDR3 contains 14 residues. CDR1 is SGHTA and CDR2 is FQGNSA in the germline V gene. V lost 8 bases and J lost 9, with 20 bases in between. Here the CDR3 DNA reads TGTGCCAGCCCATCGGGACTGCTCGTCCCTGAGCAGTTCTTC. This sequence encodes CASPSGLLVPEQFF.

The chain uses TRBV7-9 and TRBJ2-1; TRBD2 agrees at 11 bases. Germline loops: CDR1 SEHNR, CDR2 FQNEAQ (reference sequence). CDR3 size: 17 residues. Trimming cost V 5 bases and J 8 bases; bases outside gene matches: 14. The chain's CDR3 is CASSELAGVAYRDEQFF. The CDR3 coding sequence is TGTGCCAGCAGCGAACTAGCGGGAGTCGCGTATAGGGATGAGCAGTTCTTC.

The V and J genes are TRBV5-6 and TRBJ1-5, with D perhaps TRBD1 (5 bases). V lost 1 base to trimming and J lost 0 bases, with 11 bases between them. The CDR3 is 16 amino acids. Looked up from germline, CDR1 is SGHDT and CDR2 is YYEEEE. CDR3 region: CASSLTGGGSNQPQHF. Here the CDR3 DNA reads TGTGCCAGCAGCTTGACGGGGGGAGGTAGCAATCAGCCCCAGCATTTT. The full variable domain, rest sourced from reference TRBV5-6 and TRBJ1-5, is DAGVTQSPTHLIKTRGQQVTLRCSPKSGHDTVSWYQQALGQGPQFIFQYYEEEERQRGNFPDRFSGHQFPNYSSELNVNALLLGDSALYLCASSLTGGGSNQPQHFGDGTRLSIL.

The chain recombines TRBV11-2 with TRBJ2-7, with 8 positions matching TRBD2. After removal of 5 bases from V and 7 bases from J, the junction contained 13 bases not matched to a gene. The CDR3 has 15 amino acids. Germline V gives CDR1 SGHAT, CDR2 FQNNGV. The CDR3 nucleotides are TGTGCCAGCAGCCATCCCAGCGGGGGAAACTGGGAGCAGTACTTC. Protein: CASSHPSGGNWEQYF. Together with reference TRBV11-2 and TRBJ2-7, the CDR3 gives the full variable domain: EAGVAQSPRYKIIEKRQSVAFWCNPISGHATLYWYQQILGQGPKLLIQFQNNGVVDDSQLPKDRFSAERLKGVDSTLKIQPAKLEDSAVYLCASSHPSGGNWEQYFGPGTRLTVT.

V usage is TRBV27 and J usage is TRBJ2-7, with D possibly matching TRBD1 (5 bases). The germline V gene encodes CDR1 MNHEY and CDR2 SMNVEV (reference sequence). V lost 3 bases and J 6 bases, leaving 9 bases between the germline ends. This CDR3 spans 12 amino acids. In nucleotides, the CDR3 is TGTGCCAGCAGTTTCGTGGGGCTCGAGCAGTACTTC. Its translation: CASSFVGLEQYF.

The V call is TRBV19, the J call TRBJ1-5; 7 bases align to TRBD1. CDR1 and CDR2 from the germline V gene are LNHDA and SQIVND (reference sequence). With V trimmed by 0 bases and J by 6 bases, 5 bases remained unmatched. The CDR3 totals 15 residues. CDR3 region: CASSIDRRDSQPQHF. DNA for the CDR3: TGTGCCAGTAGTATAGATCGGCGGGACAGTCAGCCCCAGCATTTT. The entire variable domain, with the rest obtained from reference TRBV19 and TRBJ1-5, is as follows: DGGITQSPKYLFRKEGQNVTLSCEQNLNHDAMYWYRQDPGQGLRLIYYSQIVNDFQKGDIAEGYSVSREKKESFPLTVTSAQKNPTAFYLCASSIDRRDSQPQHFGDGTRLSIL.

This chain joins TRBV5-1 and TRBJ1-2; D possibly corresponds to TRBD1 (6 bases). This CDR3 is 13 amino acids long. The V end lost 0 bases, the J end lost 8 bases, and 11 bases lay between the germline ends. The V gene's germline CDR1 is SGHRS and CDR2 YFSETQ. The CDR3 spells CASSLAPGEGYTF. DNA for the CDR3: TGCGCCAGCAGCTTGGCTCCAGGGGAAGGCTACACCTTC.

There are a few counts of this clone. Because the CDR3 is missing its conserved closing phenylalanine or tryptophan, this is likely a read error. The chain couples TRBV5-6 to TRBJ1-6; a weak D match, TRBD1 (5 bases). The germline V gene encodes CDR1 SGHDT and CDR2 YYEEEE. This CDR3 region has 17 residues. The V end was cut by 3 bases, the J end by 8 bases, with 21 bases between. CDR3 loop: CASSWGDGDPVDSPLHL. The CDR3 region has the DNA TGTGCCAGCAGCTGGGGGGATGGTGACCCCGTGGATTCACCCCTCCACCTT.

The chain combines TRBV7-2 with TRBJ2-1; 7 nucleotides agree with TRBD2. This CDR3 comprises 19 residues. Germline V lookup: CDR1 SGHTA, CDR2 FQGNSA. The junction had 18 bases not matched to a gene; V was cut back by 4 bases and J by 3 bases. CDR3 sequence reads: CASSSAYRTSGGVYNEQFF. The CDR3 bases are TGTGCCAGCAGCTCGGCCTACCGGACTAGTGGGGGTGTCTACAATGAGCAGTTCTTC.

This clone came up a few times. This sequence joins TRBV19 and TRBJ1-5; 9 nucleotides agree with TRBD1. After removal of 4 bases from V and 7 bases from J, the junction contained 11 bases not matched to a gene. Germline loops: CDR1 LNHDA, CDR2 SQIVND (reference sequence). The CDR3 sequence is 16 residues long. The CDR3 DNA follows: TGTGCCAGTAGTACCCGAGGGACAGGGTCGAAGCAGCCCCAGCATTTT. It codes for CASSTRGTGSKQPQHF.

This clone has a handful of counts. The J gene is TRBJ1-2, the V gene TRBV5-6; 9 nucleotides agree with TRBD1. Unmatched junction bases numbered 7, after V lost 3 bases and J lost 7 bases. The CDR3 consists of 14 residues. Germline assignment: CDR1 SGHDT and CDR2 YYEEEE. The DNA of the CDR3 is TGTGCCAGCAGCTCCCAACAGGGGGCTGGTGGCTACACCTTC. It is translated as CASSSQQGAGGYTF.

This sequence joins TRBV5-1 and TRBJ1-2; 9 bases fit TRBD1. Germline assignment: CDR1 SGHRS and CDR2 YFSETQ. With 4 bases clipped from V and 0 bases from J, the junction kept 13 bases outside the gene matches. This CDR3 has 18 amino acids. The CDR3 DNA reads as TGCGCCAGCAGCGCGCGCCAGCCTGGGACAGGGTCTAACTATGGCTACACCTTC. Amino acids: CASSARQPGTGSNYGYTF.

The chain has TRBV7-9 and TRBJ2-3; 7 bases map to TRBD2. The CDR3 covers 15 residues. CDR1 is SEHNR and CDR2 is FQNEAQ in the germline V gene (reference sequence). Losses at the gene ends were 1 base for V and 4 bases for J; bases not matched to a gene: 5. CDR3 protein: CASSLVLAEPDTQYF. The DNA for the CDR3 is TGTGCCAGCAGCTTAGTGCTAGCGGAGCCAGATACGCAGTATTTT. Full variable domain (missing parts from reference TRBV7-9 and TRBJ2-3): DTGVSQNPRHKITKRGQNVTFRCDPISEHNRLYWYRQTLGQGPEFLTYFQNEAQLEKSRLLSDRFSAERPKGSFSTLEIQRTEQGDSAMYLCASSLVLAEPDTQYFGPGTRLTVL.